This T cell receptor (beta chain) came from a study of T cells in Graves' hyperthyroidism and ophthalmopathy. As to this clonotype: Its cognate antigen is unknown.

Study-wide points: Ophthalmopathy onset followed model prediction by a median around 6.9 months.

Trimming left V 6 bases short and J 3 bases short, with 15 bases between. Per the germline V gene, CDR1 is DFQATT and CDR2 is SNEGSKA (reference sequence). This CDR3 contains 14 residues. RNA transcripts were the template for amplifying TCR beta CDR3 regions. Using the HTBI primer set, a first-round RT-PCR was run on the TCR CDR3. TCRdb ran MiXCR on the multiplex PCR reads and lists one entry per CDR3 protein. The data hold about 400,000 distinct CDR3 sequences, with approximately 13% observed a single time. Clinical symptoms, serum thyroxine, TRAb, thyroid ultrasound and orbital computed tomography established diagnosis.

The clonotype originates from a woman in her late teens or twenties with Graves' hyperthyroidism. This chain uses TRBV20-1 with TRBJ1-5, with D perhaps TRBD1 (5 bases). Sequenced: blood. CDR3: CSANFPGANQPQHF. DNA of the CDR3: TGCAGTGCGAATTTTCCCGGGGCCAATCAGCCCCAGCATTTT.